This TCR beta chain was recorded in a study of cytomegalovirus exposure and HLA in healthy donors. The overall study: Samples from HLA-typed donors yielded about 85 million unique TCRs in an early data release. Out of fewer than 400 genotyped donors, less than 85% belonged to the Caucasian-associated ancestry cluster.

Study-level results: Follow-up analysis found HLA locus-dependent TCR association rates, highest for DRB1 and lowest for HLA-C. In a later analysis, HLA-associated beta chains showed higher expansion and lower generation probabilities than comparable chains.

Trimming removed 0 bases at V and 0 bases at J, with 9 bases between. Germline CDR1 is ENHRY and CDR2 is SYGVKD. This CDR3 is 16 amino acids long. With respect to this clone: Its antigen remains unknown.

With 60 Vbeta and 13 Jbeta primers, the PCR was carried out. TCRdb's copy holds only in-frame clones and misses some; the assay was immunoSEQ multiplex PCR. Of 65,000 to 90,000 clones in the sample, roughly 89% were seen once. Sequenced sample: PBMCs. The chain joins TRBV10-3 to TRBJ1-5, with a weak D call TRBD1 (5 bases). The origin of this receptor is a woman between 25 and 40 years old in good health and CMV-seronegative. The CDR3 reads CAISESGGYSNQPQHF. CDR3 coding DNA: TGTGCCATCAGTGAGTCGGGGGGATATAGCAATCAGCCCCAGCATTTT.